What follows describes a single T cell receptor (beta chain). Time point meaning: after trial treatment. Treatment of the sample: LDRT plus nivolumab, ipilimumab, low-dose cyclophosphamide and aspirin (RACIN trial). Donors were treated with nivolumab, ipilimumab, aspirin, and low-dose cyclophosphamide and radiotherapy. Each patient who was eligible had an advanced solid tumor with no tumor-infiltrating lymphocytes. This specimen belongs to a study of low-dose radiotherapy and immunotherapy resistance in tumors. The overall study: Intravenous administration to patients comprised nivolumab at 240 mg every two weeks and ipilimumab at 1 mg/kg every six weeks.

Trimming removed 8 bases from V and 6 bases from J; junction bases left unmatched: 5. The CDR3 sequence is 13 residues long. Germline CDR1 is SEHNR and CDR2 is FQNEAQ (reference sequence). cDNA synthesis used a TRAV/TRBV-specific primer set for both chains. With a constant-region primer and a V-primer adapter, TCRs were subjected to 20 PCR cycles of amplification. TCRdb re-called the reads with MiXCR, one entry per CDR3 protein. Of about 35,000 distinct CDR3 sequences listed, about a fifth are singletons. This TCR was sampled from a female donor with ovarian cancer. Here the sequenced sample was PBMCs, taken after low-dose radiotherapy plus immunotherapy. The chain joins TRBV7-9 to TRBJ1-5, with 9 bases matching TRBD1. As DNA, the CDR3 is TGTGCCAGCGGCACAGGGGGCCGTCAGCCCCAGCATTTT. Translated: CASGTGGRQPQHF.